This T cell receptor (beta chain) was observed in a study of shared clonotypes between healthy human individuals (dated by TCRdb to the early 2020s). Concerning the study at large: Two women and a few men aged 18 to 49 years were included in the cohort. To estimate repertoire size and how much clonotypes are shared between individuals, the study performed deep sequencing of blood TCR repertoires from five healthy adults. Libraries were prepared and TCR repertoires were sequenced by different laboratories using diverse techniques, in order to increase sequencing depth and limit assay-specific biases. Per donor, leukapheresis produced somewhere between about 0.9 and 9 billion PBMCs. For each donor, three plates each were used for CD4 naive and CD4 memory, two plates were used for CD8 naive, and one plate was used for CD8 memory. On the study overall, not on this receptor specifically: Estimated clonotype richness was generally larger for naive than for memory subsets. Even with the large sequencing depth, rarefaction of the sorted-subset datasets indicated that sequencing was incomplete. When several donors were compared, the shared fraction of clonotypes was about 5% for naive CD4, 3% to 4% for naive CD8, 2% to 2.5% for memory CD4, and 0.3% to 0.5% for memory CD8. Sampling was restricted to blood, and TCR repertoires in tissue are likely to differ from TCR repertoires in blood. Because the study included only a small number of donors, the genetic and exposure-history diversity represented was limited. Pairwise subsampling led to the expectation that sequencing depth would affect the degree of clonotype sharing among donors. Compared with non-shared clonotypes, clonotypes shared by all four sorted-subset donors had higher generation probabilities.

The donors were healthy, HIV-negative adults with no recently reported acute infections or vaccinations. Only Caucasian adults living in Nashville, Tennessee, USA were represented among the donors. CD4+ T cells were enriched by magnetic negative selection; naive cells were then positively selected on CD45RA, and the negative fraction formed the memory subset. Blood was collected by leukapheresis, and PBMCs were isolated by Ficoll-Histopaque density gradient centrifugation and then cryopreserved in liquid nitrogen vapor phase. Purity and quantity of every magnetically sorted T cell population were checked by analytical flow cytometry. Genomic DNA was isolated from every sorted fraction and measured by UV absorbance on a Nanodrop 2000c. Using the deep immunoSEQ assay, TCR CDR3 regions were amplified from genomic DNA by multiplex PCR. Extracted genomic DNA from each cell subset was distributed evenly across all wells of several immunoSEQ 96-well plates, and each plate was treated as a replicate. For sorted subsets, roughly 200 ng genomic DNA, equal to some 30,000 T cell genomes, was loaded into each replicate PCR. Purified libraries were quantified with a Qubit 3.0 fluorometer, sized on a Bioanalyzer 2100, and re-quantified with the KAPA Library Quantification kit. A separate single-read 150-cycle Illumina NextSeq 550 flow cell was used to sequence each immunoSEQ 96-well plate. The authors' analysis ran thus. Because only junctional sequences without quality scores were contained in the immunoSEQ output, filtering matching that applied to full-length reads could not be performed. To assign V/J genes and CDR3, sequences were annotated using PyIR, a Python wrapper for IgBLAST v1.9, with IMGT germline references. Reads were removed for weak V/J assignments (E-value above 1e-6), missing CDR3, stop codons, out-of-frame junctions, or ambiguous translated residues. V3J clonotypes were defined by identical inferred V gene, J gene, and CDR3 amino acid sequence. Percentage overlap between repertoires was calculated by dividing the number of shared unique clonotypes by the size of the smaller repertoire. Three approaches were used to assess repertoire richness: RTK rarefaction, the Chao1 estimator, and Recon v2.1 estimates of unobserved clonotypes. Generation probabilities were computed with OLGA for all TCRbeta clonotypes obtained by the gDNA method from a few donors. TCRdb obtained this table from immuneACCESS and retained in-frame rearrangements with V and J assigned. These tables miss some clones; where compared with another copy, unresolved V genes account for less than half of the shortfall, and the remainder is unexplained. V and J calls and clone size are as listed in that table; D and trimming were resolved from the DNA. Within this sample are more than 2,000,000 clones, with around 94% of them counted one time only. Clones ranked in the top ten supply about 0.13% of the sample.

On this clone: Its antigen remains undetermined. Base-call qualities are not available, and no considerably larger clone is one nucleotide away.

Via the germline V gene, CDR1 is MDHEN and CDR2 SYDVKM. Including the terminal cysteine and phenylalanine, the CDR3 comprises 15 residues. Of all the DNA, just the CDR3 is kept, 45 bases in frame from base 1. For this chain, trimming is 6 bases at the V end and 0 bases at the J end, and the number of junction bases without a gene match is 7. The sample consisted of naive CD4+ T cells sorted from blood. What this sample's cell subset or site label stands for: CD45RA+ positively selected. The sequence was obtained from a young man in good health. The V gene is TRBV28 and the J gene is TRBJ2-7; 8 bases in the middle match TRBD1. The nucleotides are TGTGCCAGCAGCGCTCAGGGGGCGGCCTCCTACGAGCAGTACTTC. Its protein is CASSAQGAASYEQYF.